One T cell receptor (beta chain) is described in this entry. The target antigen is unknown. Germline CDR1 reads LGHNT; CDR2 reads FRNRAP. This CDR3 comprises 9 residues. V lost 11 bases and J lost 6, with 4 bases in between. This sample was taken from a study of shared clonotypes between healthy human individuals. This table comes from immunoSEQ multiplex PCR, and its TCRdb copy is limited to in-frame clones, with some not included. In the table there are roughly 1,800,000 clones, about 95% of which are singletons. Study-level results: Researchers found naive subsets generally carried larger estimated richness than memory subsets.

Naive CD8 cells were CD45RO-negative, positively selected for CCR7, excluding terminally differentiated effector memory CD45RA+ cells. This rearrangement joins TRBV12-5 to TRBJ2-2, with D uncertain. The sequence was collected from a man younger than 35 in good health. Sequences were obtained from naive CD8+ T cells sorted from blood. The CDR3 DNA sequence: TGTGCTGGCGCCGGGGAGCTGTTTTTT. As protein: CAGAGELFF.